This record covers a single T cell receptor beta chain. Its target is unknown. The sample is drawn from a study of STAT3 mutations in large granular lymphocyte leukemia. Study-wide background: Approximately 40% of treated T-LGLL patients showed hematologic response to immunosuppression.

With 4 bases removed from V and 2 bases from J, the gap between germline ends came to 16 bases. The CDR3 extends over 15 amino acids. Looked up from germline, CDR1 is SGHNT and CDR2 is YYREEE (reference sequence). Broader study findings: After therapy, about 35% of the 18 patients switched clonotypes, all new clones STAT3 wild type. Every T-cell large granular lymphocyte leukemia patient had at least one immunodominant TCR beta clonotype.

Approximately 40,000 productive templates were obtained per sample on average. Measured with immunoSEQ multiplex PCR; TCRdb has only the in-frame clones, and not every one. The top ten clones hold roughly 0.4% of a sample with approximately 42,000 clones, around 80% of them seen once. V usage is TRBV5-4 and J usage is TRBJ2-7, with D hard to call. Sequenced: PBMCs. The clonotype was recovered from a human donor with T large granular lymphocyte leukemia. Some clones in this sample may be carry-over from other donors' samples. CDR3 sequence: CASSGPGPHAYEQYF. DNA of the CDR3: TGTGCCAGCAGCGGACCAGGACCGCACGCCTACGAGCAGTACTTC. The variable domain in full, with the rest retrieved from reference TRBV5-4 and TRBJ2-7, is ETGVTQSPTHLIKTRGQQVTLRCSSQSGHNTVSWYQQALGQGPQFIFQYYREEENGRGNFPPRFSGLQFPNYSSELNVNALELDDSALYLCASSGPGPHAYEQYFGPGTRLTVT.